Below are 30 T cell receptor beta chains sequenced from a single sample in a study of blood T cell repertoires in COVID-19. Generated by immunoSEQ multiplex PCR, the TCRdb table keeps only in-frame clones and is missing some. Seen here are about 83,000 clones, about 86% observed once, and the top ten hold about a fifth. The sequencing sample was made of peripheral blood. These receptors were obtained from a woman of 80 years or more in a cohort sampled during active or convalescent COVID-19.

The chain employs TRBV18 and TRBJ1-2; D is unresolved. V gave up 2 bases and J gave up 3 bases, with 7 bases separating them. Germline CDR1 is KGHSH and CDR2 is LQKENI. The CDR3 contains 13 residues. This CDR3 is CASSPSRDYGYTF. Here the CDR3 DNA reads TGTGCCAGCTCACCAAGCCGCGACTATGGCTACACCTTC.

The V call is TRBV9, the J call TRBJ1-1; the D gene is possibly TRBD1 (6 bases). Trimming removed 4 bases at V and 8 bases at J, with 21 bases between. Germline CDR1 reads SGDLS; CDR2 reads YYNGEE. The CDR3 is 15 amino acids. The CDR3 nucleotides read TGTGCCAGCAGCTCACGTACGGGGGGCGAAGTGGAAGCTTTCTTT. This gives the protein CASSSRTGGEVEAFF.

The table lists this clone with a few counts. V gene TRBV28 combines with J gene TRBJ1-5; the D gene is possibly TRBD1 (5 bases). The ends were cut back, 4 bases at V and 10 bases at J, with 11 bases in the middle. The CDR3 is made up of 12 amino acids. The germline CDR1 and CDR2 sequences are MDHEN and SYDVKM. The CDR3 spells CASSWGGDPQHF. The DNA of the CDR3 is TGTGCCAGCAGTTGGGGGGGGGATCCCCAGCATTTT.

The chain employs TRBV9 and TRBJ2-3, with 14 bases matching TRBD2. CDR3 length: 18 amino acids. From germline, CDR1 is SGDLS and CDR2 YYNGEE. Trimming at V came to 4 bases and at J to 1 base, leaving 8 bases not matched to a gene. The CDR3 loop reads CASSRAGLAGVGTDTQYF. Written as DNA, the CDR3 is TGTGCCAGCAGCAGAGCGGGACTAGCGGGAGTCGGCACAGATACGCAGTATTTT.

Here the CDR3 DNA reads TGTGCCAGCAGTTCCCGGGCACTAGGGAACACTGAAGCTTTCTTT. Translated, it gives CASSSRALGNTEAFF. The chain has TRBV28 and TRBJ1-1; D unclear. CDR1 MDHEN and CDR2 SYDVKM come from the germline V gene. Trimming took 4 bases from V and 1 from J, leaving 13 bases between them. This CDR3 contains 15 residues.

V is TRBV6-5 and J is TRBJ1-6; no clear D. The CDR3 contains 12 residues. The germline CDR1 and CDR2 sequences are MNHEY and SVGAGI. With 4 bases removed from V and 7 bases from J, the gap between germline ends came to 5 bases. This CDR3 is CASSLQNSPLHF. For the CDR3, the DNA is TGTGCCAGCAGTTTGCAGAATTCACCCCTCCACTTT.

The chain joins TRBV7-2 to TRBJ2-2; tentative D call: TRBD1 (7 bases). V shed 5 bases and J shed 6 bases, with 19 bases lying between them. The germline V gene encodes CDR1 SGHTA and CDR2 FQGNSA. This CDR3 spans 16 amino acids. For the CDR3, the DNA is TGTGCCAGCAGCCCAGGGGGGTCAGGGCGGGCCGGGGAGCTGTTTTTT. This encodes CASSPGGSGRAGELFF.

This chain uses TRBV5-5 with TRBJ2-5; D possibly corresponds to TRBD1 (6 bases). Germline-derived CDR1 and CDR2 are SGHKS and YYEKEE (reference sequence). The CDR3 is 15 residues long. Deletions cut 0 bases from V and 2 bases from J, with 11 bases between. CDR3 in amino acids: CASSLGWGLQETQYF. The CDR3, as DNA: TGTGCCAGCAGCTTGGGTTGGGGGCTTCAAGAGACCCAGTACTTC.

The chain employs TRBV4-2 and TRBJ1-6; weak D call: TRBD1 (5 bases). V was clipped by 3 bases and J by 7 bases, with 16 bases between them. This CDR3 region has 16 residues. Germline V gene sequence: CDR1 LGHNA, CDR2 YNFKEQ. CDR3 bases: TGTGCCAGCAGCCAGGAAGGGGCGGCGGGGAATTCACCCCTCCACTTT. Translation: CASSQEGAAGNSPLHF.

This rearrangement joins TRBV30 to TRBJ2-5, with TRBD2 identical over 14 bases. Germline V lookup: CDR1 GTSNPN, CDR2 SVGIG (reference sequence). The CDR3 consists of 15 residues. The V segment lost 5 bases and the J segment 5 bases; nucleotides outside the gene matches: 7. The CDR3 nucleotides read TGTGCCTGGGTGACTAGCGGGAGGGCGTGGGAGACCCAGTACTTC. It yields the protein CAWVTSGRAWETQYF.

This chain links TRBV6-1 with TRBJ1-5, with TRBD1 matching 11 bases. The CDR3 has 15 residues. V shed 4 bases and J 4 bases; nucleotides not matched to a gene: 3. Looked up from germline, CDR1 is MNHNS and CDR2 is SASEGT. CDR3 bases: TGTGCCAGCAGTGCGGGACAGGGGGGAAATCAGCCCCAGCATTTT. Residues: CASSAGQGGNQPQHF.

The J gene is TRBJ1-5, the V gene TRBV12-3 or TRBV12-4; weak D call: TRBD1 (5 bases). The germline V and J ends were trimmed by 3 bases and 9 bases, with 12 bases remaining between them. This CDR3 is 13 amino acids long. CDR3 protein: CASSLSGSSPQHF. CDR3 sequence (DNA): TGTGCCAGCAGTTTGTCAGGGTCTTCGCCCCAGCATTTT.

V and J are TRBV28 and TRBJ1-2; 8 bases map to TRBD1. In germline, CDR1 is MDHEN, CDR2 SYDVKM. The CDR3 has 13 amino acids. The trim removed 7 bases at V and 4 bases at J, leaving 5 bases unmatched. DNA of the CDR3: TGTGCCAGCAAGGGACAGGCGGTCTATGGCTACACCTTC. Translation: CASKGQAVYGYTF.

The chain uses TRBV6-5 and TRBJ1-3; no reliable D call. CDR1 and CDR2 (germline): MNHEY, SVGAGI. CDR3 length: 14 residues. The V end was cut by 6 bases, the J end by 1 base, with 10 bases between. DNA for the CDR3: TGTGCCAGCAGAATTGCGGGTTCTGGAAACACCATATATTTT. Encoded protein: CASRIAGSGNTIYF.

V and J are TRBV24-1 and TRBJ2-4; weak D call: TRBD2 (6 bases). This CDR3 has 16 amino acids. Germline V lookup: CDR1 KGHDR, CDR2 SFDVKD. Trimming shortened V by 1 base and J by 4 bases, and 13 bases separated the two germline ends. This CDR3 is CATSDFRRSGKNIQYF. The CDR3 DNA sequence: TGTGCCACCAGTGATTTCAGGCGGAGCGGGAAAAACATTCAGTACTTC.

This clone was seen more than once but under ten times. The V gene is TRBV4-1, the J gene TRBJ2-3, with 13 bases matching TRBD2. Germline V lookup: CDR1 MGHRA, CDR2 YSYEKL. V shed 4 bases, J shed 4 bases, and the junction held 20 bases outside the gene matches. The CDR3 is 21 residues long. The CDR3 here is CASSPDGEGLAGLGGADTQYF. The CDR3 nucleotides read TGCGCCAGCAGCCCCGATGGGGAGGGACTAGCGGGACTCGGGGGGGCAGATACGCAGTATTTT.

This clone was picked up one time. This chain joins TRBV28 and TRBJ1-1; D not resolved. CDR3 length equals 14 residues. The germline V gene has CDR1 MDHEN and CDR2 SYDVKM. V gave up 5 bases and J gave up 4 bases, with 14 bases separating them. This CDR3 reads CASSPAWEGTEAFF. The CDR3 bases are TGTGCCAGCAGTCCAGCGTGGGAGGGCACTGAAGCTTTCTTT.

As DNA, the CDR3 is TGCGCCAGCAGTGGGGTTGGGGGGGATACGCAGTATTTT. Translated: CASSGVGGDTQYF. This chain joins TRBV10-1 and TRBJ2-3, with D maybe TRBD2 (6 bases). V lost 4 bases and J 6 bases, leaving 11 bases between the germline ends. This CDR3 is built from 13 residues. The germline V gene encodes CDR1 WNHNN and CDR2 SYGVQD (reference sequence).

The chain employs TRBV20-1 and TRBJ1-1; D uncertain. The CDR3 has 11 amino acids. The germline V gene encodes CDR1 DFQATT and CDR2 SNEGSKA (reference sequence). Trimming shortened V by 6 bases and J by 4 bases, and 9 bases separated the two germline ends. The CDR3 bases are TGCAGTGCCGAGGGCAGCACTGAAGCTTTCTTT. Its translation is CSAEGSTEAFF.

The rearrangement links TRBV27 to TRBJ1-2, with D possibly matching TRBD1 (5 bases). There are 15 residues in the CDR3. In germline, CDR1 is MNHEY, CDR2 SMNVEV (reference sequence). Trimming left V 0 bases short and J 8 bases short, with 16 bases between. The CDR3, as DNA: TGTGCCAGCAGTTTATCGTTGGGGGGGTCGGGCGGCTACACCTTC. Its translation is CASSLSLGGSGGYTF.

Remarks on this clone: One end of the junction does not line up with germline, which may come from a read error. This chain uses TRBV6-5 with TRBJ1-2; D ambiguous. This CDR3 contains 11 residues. The germline V gene has CDR1 MNHEY and CDR2 SVGAGI. The CDR3 DNA sequence: TGCTTAGCCGGGGATAACTATGGCTACACCTTC. It encodes CLAGDNYGYTF.

V is TRBV28 and J is TRBJ1-5; 7 bases align to TRBD1. Trimming at V came to 6 bases and at J to 2 bases, leaving 4 bases not matched to a gene. CDR3 length equals 14 residues. Germline loops: CDR1 MDHEN, CDR2 SYDVKM. CDR3 protein: CASRATGGNQPQHF. DNA of the CDR3: TGTGCCAGCAGGGCCACAGGGGGCAATCAGCCCCAGCATTTT.

This chain connects TRBV5-1 to TRBJ2-2; no clear D gene. With 2 bases removed from V and 4 bases from J, the gap between germline ends came to 9 bases. The CDR3 totals 14 residues. Germline V lookup: CDR1 SGHRS, CDR2 YFSETQ. The CDR3 DNA reads TGCGCCAGCAGCTTTACTCTAGGCACCGGGGAGCTGTTTTTT. This translates into CASSFTLGTGELFF.

This sequence joins TRBV28 and TRBJ2-2; a weak D match, TRBD2 (5 bases). V gave up 6 bases and J gave up 3 bases, with 14 bases separating them. CDR3 length: 15 residues. Looked up from germline, CDR1 is MDHEN and CDR2 is SYDVKM. The CDR3 DNA reads TGTGCCAGCAGCAGTCCCTTGGACTACACCGGGGAGCTGTTTTTT. Translating gives CASSSPLDYTGELFF.

The chain uses TRBV29-1 and TRBJ1-2; maybe TRBD1 (5 bases). V was cut by 7 bases and J by 7 bases, with 16 bases left in between. CDR1 is SQVTM and CDR2 is ANQGSEA in the germline V gene. The CDR3 totals 12 residues. The CDR3 nucleotides are TGCAGCGCTCACCGGGGGGTCGGTGGCTACACCTTC. Translating it yields CSAHRGVGGYTF.

The rearrangement uses TRBV28 and TRBJ1-1; TRBD1 matches 10 bases. V was pared by 3 bases and J by 2 bases, with 9 bases of the junction left unmatched. The CDR3 is 17 amino acids. CDR1 is MDHEN, CDR2 SYDVKM, per germline. The CDR3 reads CASSLDRGLFINTEAFF. CDR3 in DNA: TGTGCCAGCAGTTTGGACAGGGGGTTATTTATTAACACTGAAGCTTTCTTT.

J is TRBJ1-4 and V is TRBV19; the match to TRBD1 covers 7 bases. The V segment lost 6 bases and the J segment 1 base; nucleotides outside the gene matches: 2. The CDR3 loop spans 14 amino acids. Per germline, CDR1 LNHDA and CDR2 SQIVND (reference sequence). CDR3 bases: TGTGCCAGTAGCTACAGGGGAACTAATGAAAAACTGTTTTTT. Its translation: CASSYRGTNEKLFF. The variable domain in full, with the rest retrieved from reference TRBV19 and TRBJ1-4, is DGGITQSPKYLFRKEGQNVTLSCEQNLNHDAMYWYRQDPGQGLRLIYYSQIVNDFQKGDIAEGYSVSREKKESFPLTVTSAQKNPTAFYLCASSYRGTNEKLFFGSGTQLSVL.

This chain uses TRBV12-5 with TRBJ1-3; no clear D. The germline V gene encodes CDR1 LGHNT and CDR2 FRNRAP. Trimming pared 7 bases from V and 2 bases from J, leaving 18 bases between. The CDR3 runs to 16 residues. CDR3 bases: TGTGCTAGTGCCCCCGGGGTGCTCTTTCCTGGAAACACCATATATTTT. Translated, it gives CASAPGVLFPGNTIYF.

This clone occurred a few times. The chain uses TRBV10-3 and TRBJ1-4; D perhaps matches TRBD1 (6 bases). Trimming shortened V by 11 bases and J by 0 bases, and 16 bases separated the two germline ends. This CDR3 spans 15 amino acids. Germline-derived CDR1 and CDR2 are ENHRY and SYGVKD. The CDR3 spells CASNSQGPTNEKLFF. Written as DNA, the CDR3 is TGTGCCTCGAACTCCCAGGGGCCAACTAATGAAAAACTGTTTTTT.

The V gene is TRBV29-1, the J gene TRBJ2-2; TRBD2 aligns across 8 bases. The CDR3 totals 14 residues. V gave up 7 bases and J gave up 0 bases; unmatched junction bases: 4. Germline V gene data show CDR1 as SQVTM and CDR2 as ANQGSEA. As DNA, the CDR3 is TGCAGCGCTATGGGACTAGCGAACACCGGGGAGCTGTTTTTT. Residues: CSAMGLANTGELFF.